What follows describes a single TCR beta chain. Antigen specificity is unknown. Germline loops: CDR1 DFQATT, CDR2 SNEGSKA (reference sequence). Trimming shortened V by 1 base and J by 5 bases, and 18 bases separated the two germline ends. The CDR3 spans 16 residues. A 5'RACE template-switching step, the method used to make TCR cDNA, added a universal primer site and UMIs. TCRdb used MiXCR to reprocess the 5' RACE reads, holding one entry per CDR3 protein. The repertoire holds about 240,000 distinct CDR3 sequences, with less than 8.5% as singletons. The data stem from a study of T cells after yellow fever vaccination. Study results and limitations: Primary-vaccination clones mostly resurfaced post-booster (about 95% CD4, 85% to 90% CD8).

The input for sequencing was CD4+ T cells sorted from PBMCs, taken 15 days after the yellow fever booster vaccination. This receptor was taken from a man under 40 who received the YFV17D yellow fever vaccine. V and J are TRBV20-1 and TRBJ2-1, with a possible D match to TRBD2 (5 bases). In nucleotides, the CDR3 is TGCAGTGCTAGAGCAGCCGCGGGTGGGAGAGACAATGAGCAGTTCTTC. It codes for CSARAAAGGRDNEQFF.